This TCR beta chain appears in the sequencing data of a study of T cells in Graves' hyperthyroidism and ophthalmopathy. Study-wide points: Peripheral blood also featured most of the thyroid clonotypes expanded above 0.001. Patients with ophthalmopathy were separated from those with stable hyperthyroidism by a 13 V-J model.

In this sample, this clonotype turned up many times. Its matching antigen is unknown. Diagnostic decisions used clinical symptoms, serum thyroxine and TRAb, thyroid ultrasound and orbital computed tomography. The CDR3 regions of TCR beta were amplified from RNA transcripts. Initially, a first-round RT-PCR of the TCR CDR3 employed the HTBI primer set. TCRdb passed the multiplex PCR reads through MiXCR, listing each CDR3 protein once. The profile shows 370,000 or so distinct CDR3 sequences, 15% to 18% of them singletons. Trimming took 1 base from V and 1 from J, leaving 5 bases between them. Germline-derived CDR1 and CDR2 are SEHNR and FQNEAQ (reference sequence). The CDR3 contains 13 residues.

This TCR was recovered from a woman under 30 with Graves' hyperthyroidism that later progressed to Graves' ophthalmopathy. The sample taken for sequencing was blood. The chain recombines TRBV7-9 with TRBJ2-7; no clear D gene. CDR3 region: CASSLDTSYEQYF. Here the CDR3 DNA reads TGTGCCAGCAGCTTAGACACATCCTACGAGCAGTACTTC.